A single sample gave rise to the 15 T cell receptor beta chains below, sequenced in a study of cytomegalovirus exposure and HLA in healthy donors. The PCR had 60 Vbeta and 13 Jbeta primers. Sequencing used immunoSEQ multiplex PCR; TCRdb keeps in-frame clones, though not all of them. The data hold 85,000 to 120,000 clones, with just over 70% observed a single time. The sequenced sample was PBMCs. Receptors originate from a boy between 10 and 17 years old in good health and CMV-seronegative.

The chain couples TRBV25-1 to TRBJ1-5; D is undetermined. The CDR3 runs to 14 residues. Looked up from germline, CDR1 is MGHDK and CDR2 is SYGVNS. V lost 10 bases and J 7 bases, leaving 20 bases between the germline ends. CDR3 in DNA: TGTGCCACATCTGAGGGCGAGGTAGGGCAGCCCCAGCATTTT. Its protein is CATSEGEVGQPQHF.

The rearrangement links TRBV6-6 to TRBJ1-1; TRBD1 is a possible D gene (5 bases). Between the trimmed V and J ends, which lost 7 bases and 0 bases, there was a span of 9 bases. Germline V CDR1 and CDR2: MNHNY, SVGAGI (reference sequence). The CDR3 is 13 residues long. The CDR3 here is CASTGSMNTEAFF. CDR3 in DNA: TGTGCCAGCACAGGGTCCATGAACACTGAAGCTTTCTTT.

V and J are TRBV6-4 and TRBJ1-6, with TRBD1 identical over 8 bases. The CDR3 contains 14 residues. The V segment lost 8 bases and the J segment 7 bases; nucleotides outside the gene matches: 7. The germline V gene has CDR1 MRHNA and CDR2 SNTAGT. CDR3 protein: CASADRVGNSPLHF. The CDR3 DNA reads TGTGCCAGCGCGGACAGGGTCGGCAATTCACCCCTCCACTTT.

The V gene is TRBV5-1, the J gene TRBJ2-6; D is ambiguous. The CDR3 loop spans 16 amino acids. Germline values: CDR1 SGHRS, CDR2 YFSETQ. V lost 5 bases and J lost 2, with 14 bases in between. As DNA, the CDR3 is TGCGCCAGCAGTCAACGCGAAGTTGCTGGGGCCAACGTCCTGACTTTC. Translated: CASSQREVAGANVLTF.

The chain has TRBV2 and TRBJ2-3, with TRBD2 identical over 13 bases. The V gene end was trimmed by 1 base and the J gene end by 6 bases; junction bases not matched to a gene: 7. The germline gives CDR1 SNHLY, CDR2 FYNNEI. This CDR3 has 17 residues. Here the CDR3 DNA reads TGTGCCAGCAGTGAAGTGACTAGCGGGGGGACACGTGATACGCAGTATTTT. Its translation is CASSEVTSGGTRDTQYF.

This clone was counted a few times. The V gene is TRBV5-5, the J gene TRBJ1-3; the match to TRBD1 covers 7 bases. This CDR3 has 15 amino acids. The germline V gene encodes CDR1 SGHKS and CDR2 YYEKEE (reference sequence). The V segment lost 4 bases and the J segment 0 bases; nucleotides outside the gene matches: 4. The CDR3, as DNA: TGTGCCAGCAGCCGGGACAGACGCTCTGGAAACACCATATATTTT. Translating gives CASSRDRRSGNTIYF. Full variable domain (remainder filled in from reference TRBV5-5 and TRBJ1-3): DAGVTQSPTHLIKTRGQQVTLRCSPISGHKSVSWYQQVLGQGPQFIFQYYEKEERGRGNFPDRFSARQFPNYSSELNVNALLLGDSALYLCASSRDRRSGNTIYFGEGSWLTVV.

This sequence joins TRBV28 and TRBJ1-2; D unclear. V dropped 4 bases and J dropped 4 bases, with 10 bases sitting between them. This CDR3 comprises 13 residues. Germline V gene sequence: CDR1 MDHEN, CDR2 SYDVKM. The CDR3 DNA follows: TGTGCCAGCAGTTCCATAGTCTTCTATGGCTACACCTTC. Its translation: CASSSIVFYGYTF.

This clone was seen a few times. The V call is TRBV5-4, the J call TRBJ2-3, with 9 bases aligning to TRBD2. V shed 3 bases, J shed 6 bases, and the junction held 8 bases outside the gene matches. Germline V CDR1 and CDR2: SGHNT, YYREEE (reference sequence). The CDR3 spans 15 residues. CDR3 in DNA: TGTGCCAGCAGCTCGGGGACTAGCTGGTTGGATACGCAGTATTTT. Translated, it gives CASSSGTSWLDTQYF.

As concerns this clone: As the CDR3 is not closed by the conserved phenylalanine or tryptophan, this likely results from a read error. The DNA is omitted, as the CDR3 cannot be located on it reliably, and the CDR3 follows TCRdb's listing. The chain uses TRBV6-1 and TRBJ1-2; the table assigns TRBD1, which was not confirmed against the DNA. The CDR3 length is 11 residues, termini included. Germline CDR1 MNHNS, CDR2 SASEGT. This CDR3 is CASSRKQEFEV.

A note on this clone: The sample has other DNA sequences that encode this CDR3 too. V and J are TRBV25-1 and TRBJ1-2; D remains ambiguous. CDR3 size: 14 residues. Trimming pared 2 bases from V and 4 bases from J, leaving 11 bases between. CDR1 is MGHDK, CDR2 SYGVNS, per germline. The CDR3, as DNA: TGTGCCAGCAGTGAAAAAGCGGTGCCCTATGGCTACACCTTC. This codes for CASSEKAVPYGYTF.

In its sample, this clone was seen a few times. The chain has TRBV19 and TRBJ1-2; the D is unclear. The CDR3 is made up of 12 amino acids. Trimming pared 8 bases from V and 8 bases from J, leaving 15 bases between. Germline CDR1 LNHDA, CDR2 SQIVND (reference sequence). DNA for the CDR3: TGTGCCAGTGCCGGAGTCCCTGGGGGCTACACCTTC. Translating gives CASAGVPGGYTF.

The chain uses TRBV19 and TRBJ1-5, with TRBD1 matching over 9 bases. Trimming cost V 7 bases and J 2 bases; bases outside gene matches: 6. The CDR3 totals 15 residues. CDR1 LNHDA and CDR2 SQIVND come from the germline V gene (reference sequence). The CDR3, as DNA: TGTGCCAGTAATTCACAGGGGGCCGGCAATCAGCCCCAGCATTTT. Its protein product is CASNSQGAGNQPQHF.

This clone was recorded a few times. The CDR3, as DNA: TGTGCCAGCAGTGAAAGGGGGACAGGTGGGGGGACTGAAGCTTTCTTT. Translating it yields CASSERGTGGGTEAFF. The genes are TRBV2 and TRBJ1-1; 8 bases fit TRBD1. This CDR3 comprises 16 residues. Trimming cost V 2 bases and J 5 bases; bases outside gene matches: 10. CDR1 and CDR2 from the germline V gene are SNHLY and FYNNEI.

J is TRBJ2-7 and V is TRBV10-3; maybe TRBD2 (6 bases). The CDR3 length is 16 residues. From germline, CDR1 is ENHRY and CDR2 SYGVKD. The germline V and J ends were trimmed by 3 bases and 5 bases, with 20 bases remaining between them. CDR3 nucleotides: TGTGCCATCAGTGACATATCGTTTGGAGGGTTGGACGAGCAGTACTTC. Protein sequence: CAISDISFGGLDEQYF.

The chain couples TRBV5-1 to TRBJ1-1; tentatively, D is TRBD1 (5 bases). V lost 4 bases and J lost 3, with 22 bases in between. The CDR3 extends over 17 amino acids. Germline V CDR1 and CDR2: SGHRS, YFSETQ. The CDR3 sequence is CASSPPRMGPSDTEAFF. CDR3 coding DNA: TGCGCCAGCAGCCCCCCCCGTATGGGGCCCTCGGACACTGAAGCTTTCTTT.